What follows are 20 T cell receptor beta chains derived from one specimen sequenced in a study of CD8 T cells in Susac syndrome. Random hexamers served to reverse transcribe roughly 0.5 to 1 ug RNA. Using its own MiXCR run on the immunoSEQ multiplex PCR reads, TCRdb lists one record per CDR3 protein. Of fewer than 250,000 distinct CDR3 sequences listed, 80% to 95% are singletons. Sequencing used CD8+ T cells from PBMCs. The source is a human donor with multiple sclerosis.

The table lists this clonotype with a count of one. CDR3 nucleotides: TGTGCCAGCAGTGCTAGACACCCTACTAGCAATCAGCCCCAGCATTTT. Protein sequence: CASSARHPTSNQPQHF. The chain joins TRBV6-1 to TRBJ1-5; D call uncertain. Trimming removed 4 bases at V and 0 bases at J, with 13 bases between. The length of the CDR3 is 16 residues. The germline CDR1 and CDR2 sequences are MNHNS and SASEGT.

The chain joins TRBV7-3 to TRBJ1-1, with TRBD1 matching 7 bases. The CDR3 has 15 amino acids. J gave up 3 bases and V 4 bases, and 8 bases lay outside the gene matches. The germline gives CDR1 SGHTA, CDR2 FQGTGA. The CDR3 reads CASSSGGRGDTEAFF. In nucleotides, the CDR3 is TGTGCCAGCAGCTCCGGGGGCAGGGGGGACACTGAAGCTTTCTTT. The variable domain in full, with the rest retrieved from reference TRBV7-3 and TRBJ1-1, is GAGVSQTPSNKVTEKGKYVELRCDPISGHTALYWYRQSLGQGPEFLIYFQGTGAADDSGLPNDRFFAVRPEGSVSTLKIQRTERGDSAVYLCASSSGGRGDTEAFFGQGTRLTVV.

The V gene is TRBV7-6, the J gene TRBJ2-7; TRBD2 is a possible D gene (6 bases). V lost 5 bases, J lost 6 bases, and 14 bases lay in between. The CDR3 length is 13 residues. In germline, CDR1 is SGHVS, CDR2 FNYEAQ. As DNA, the CDR3 is TGTGCCAGCAGCCCGTATGGGGGAGGCGAGCAGTACTTC. Translation: CASSPYGGGEQYF.

This chain links TRBV7-2 with TRBJ2-1; maybe TRBD2 (6 bases). V dropped 1 base and J dropped 9 bases, with 16 bases sitting between them. The CDR3 loop spans 15 amino acids. Germline CDR1 is SGHTA and CDR2 is FQGNSA. The CDR3 bases are TGTGCCAGCAGCTTAGAACGGGGGTTAGGAGCTGAGCAGTTCTTC. Protein sequence: CASSLERGLGAEQFF.

The gene calls are TRBV19 and TRBJ2-7; possible D gene TRBD2, 6 bases. The CDR3 totals 14 residues. CDR1 is LNHDA and CDR2 is SQIVND in the germline V gene (reference sequence). V was clipped by 1 base and J by 5 bases, with 12 bases between them. The DNA of the CDR3 is TGTGCCAGTAGTATAGGGCGGGGTATCGACGAGCAGTACTTC. Protein sequence: CASSIGRGIDEQYF.

This sequence joins TRBV2 and TRBJ2-1, with 7 bases matching TRBD1. V lost 0 bases to trimming and J lost 5 bases; unmatched junction nucleotides: 4. The CDR3 runs 15 residues. Germline V lookup: CDR1 SNHLY, CDR2 FYNNEI. The CDR3 nucleotides are TGTGCCAGCAGTGAAGCAAGGGGGCCTAACAATGAGCAGTTCTTC. Translating gives CASSEARGPNNEQFF.

The chain links TRBV23-1 to TRBJ2-5; tentative D call: TRBD2 (5 bases). TRBV23-1 belongs to the ORF category, with a function that is uncertain. V was shortened by 0 bases and J by 3 bases, with 8 bases between the two germline ends. This CDR3 region has 14 residues. The CDR3 reads CASSQSAREETQYF. CDR3 in DNA: TGCGCCAGCAGTCAATCGGCGAGGGAAGAGACCCAGTACTTC.

CDR3 in amino acids: CASSRLGQGVPAFF. The CDR3 bases are TGTGCCAGCAGCCGATTGGGACAGGGAGTCCCAGCTTTCTTT. V gene TRBV7-9 combines with J gene TRBJ1-1, with 9 nucleotides matching TRBD1. Trimming cost V 5 bases and J 10 bases; bases outside gene matches: 11. CDR1 is SEHNR, CDR2 FQNEAQ, per germline (reference sequence). The CDR3 contains 14 residues.

This clonotype was detected a few times. This chain uses TRBV5-1 with TRBJ2-7; D not resolved. Deletions cut 0 bases from V and 0 bases from J, with 4 bases between. CDR1 and CDR2 (germline): SGHRS, YFSETQ. This CDR3 has 13 residues. CDR3 protein: CASSLDHSYEQYF. CDR3 DNA sequence: TGCGCCAGCAGCTTGGATCACTCCTACGAGCAGTACTTC.

The V gene is TRBV6-5, the J gene TRBJ2-7; either TRBD1 or TRBD2 may fit D (5 bases each). This CDR3 is 13 amino acids long. Per germline, CDR1 MNHEY and CDR2 SVGAGI. V lost 2 bases, J lost 6 bases, and 11 bases lay in between. The CDR3 coding sequence is TGTGCCAGCAGTTACCAGGGAGTGGGCGAGCAGTACTTC. Residues: CASSYQGVGEQYF.

The chain joins TRBV27 to TRBJ2-7; 7 bases fit TRBD1. Germline V CDR1 and CDR2: MNHEY, SMNVEV (reference sequence). CDR3 length: 15 residues. J was trimmed by 2 bases and V by 6 bases; bases with no gene match: 10. CDR3 sequence: CASSSEGADAYEQYF. For the CDR3, the DNA is TGTGCCAGCAGCTCCGAGGGGGCGGACGCCTACGAGCAGTACTTC.

The chain recombines TRBV5-6 with TRBJ2-7, with D perhaps TRBD2 (6 bases). The germline V gene encodes CDR1 SGHDT and CDR2 YYEEEE. V lost 0 bases, J lost 4 bases, and 14 bases lay in between. The CDR3 is made up of 15 amino acids. The CDR3 nucleotides are TGTGCCAGCAGCTTGGGAGGAGGGAGCTTATACGAGCAGTACTTC. This gives the protein CASSLGGGSLYEQYF.

The rearrangement uses TRBV10-3 and TRBJ2-1; unclear D gene. This CDR3 has 12 residues. CDR1 is ENHRY and CDR2 is SYGVKD in the germline V gene. The ends were cut back, 5 bases at V and 6 bases at J, with 8 bases in the middle. Here the CDR3 reads CAISLVGNEQFF. Here the CDR3 DNA reads TGTGCCATCAGTTTAGTCGGCAATGAGCAGTTCTTC.

The rearrangement uses TRBV7-3 and TRBJ2-7, with D tentatively TRBD1 or TRBD2 (6 bases each). Deletions cut 2 bases from V and 0 bases from J, with 14 bases between. This CDR3 is built from 16 residues. Germline V gene sequence: CDR1 SGHTA, CDR2 FQGTGA. The DNA for the CDR3 is TGTGCCAGCAGCTTATACGGGGGCGACGCCTCCTACGAGCAGTACTTC. It is translated as CASSLYGGDASYEQYF. Using reference TRBV7-3 and TRBJ2-7 for the parts outside the CDR3, the full variable domain is GAGVSQTPSNKVTEKGKYVELRCDPISGHTALYWYRQSLGQGPEFLIYFQGTGAADDSGLPNDRFFAVRPEGSVSTLKIQRTERGDSAVYLCASSLYGGDASYEQYFGPGTRLTVT.

J is TRBJ1-1 and V is TRBV30, with 10 bases aligning to TRBD1. The CDR3 covers 13 residues. V lost 1 base to trimming and J lost 4 bases; unmatched junction nucleotides: 0. Germline V CDR1 and CDR2: GTSNPN, SVGIG (reference sequence). CDR3 bases: TGTGCCTGGAGTGGGGACAGGGGCACTGAAGCTTTCTTT. This encodes CAWSGDRGTEAFF.

This chain connects TRBV6-2 or TRBV6-3 to TRBJ2-4; 7 positions agree with TRBD1. The germline V gene encodes CDR1 MNHEY and CDR2 SVGEGT. Trimming at V came to 2 bases and at J to 0 bases, leaving 19 bases not matched to a gene. The CDR3 is made up of 21 amino acids. CDR3 sequence (DNA): TGTGCCAGCAGTTACCAAAAAGGGACAGCCCGTACTTTACTAGCCAAAAACATTCAGTACTTC. Its protein is CASSYQKGTARTLLAKNIQYF.

This chain joins TRBV30 and TRBJ1-1; maybe TRBD1 (6 bases). This CDR3 is built from 13 residues. V dropped 0 bases and J dropped 4 bases, with 9 bases sitting between them. Looked up from germline, CDR1 is GTSNPN and CDR2 is SVGIG (reference sequence). The CDR3 loop is CAWSVQGLTEAFF. Written as DNA, the CDR3 is TGTGCCTGGAGTGTACAGGGACTCACTGAAGCTTTCTTT.

The rearrangement uses TRBV6-1 and TRBJ2-3; the match to TRBD2 covers 12 bases. Germline V gives CDR1 MNHNS, CDR2 SASEGT. The trim removed 1 base at V and 4 bases at J, leaving 0 bases unmatched. The CDR3 runs 15 residues. CDR3 nucleotides: TGTGCCAGCAGTGAAGGACTAGCGGGAGCAGATACGCAGTATTTT. Translation: CASSEGLAGADTQYF.

The chain links TRBV20-1 to TRBJ2-7, with D possibly matching TRBD1 (6 bases). V shed 0 bases and J shed 4 bases, with 13 bases lying between them. Per germline, CDR1 DFQATT and CDR2 SNEGSKA (reference sequence). The CDR3 contains 14 residues. In DNA, the CDR3 is TGCAGTGCTAGAGATCGAGTCAGGGGTTACGAGCAGTACTTC. It encodes CSARDRVRGYEQYF.

The chain combines TRBV7-3 with TRBJ1-1; no clear D. V gave up 4 bases and J gave up 3 bases, with 9 bases separating them. This CDR3 contains 13 residues. The germline V gene encodes CDR1 SGHTA and CDR2 FQGTGA. The CDR3 protein is CASSYEPHTEAFF. For the CDR3, the DNA is TGTGCCAGCAGCTACGAACCCCACACTGAAGCTTTCTTT.